The 24 T cell receptor beta chains given below trace back to one sample, sequenced in a study of blood T cell repertoires in COVID-19. This table comes from immunoSEQ multiplex PCR, and its TCRdb copy is limited to in-frame clones, with some not included. The table lists 300,000 to 400,000 clones, roughly 87% of them singletons. Sequenced: peripheral blood. These receptors were obtained from a young man with COVID-19, enrolled during active disease.

The chain is built from TRBV7-8 and TRBJ2-3; tentatively, D is TRBD1 (6 bases). Trimming left V 7 bases short and J 5 bases short, with 16 bases between. Germline values: CDR1 SGHVS, CDR2 FQNEAQ. The CDR3 runs to 14 residues. CDR3: CASIRTAPGDTQYF. In nucleotides, the CDR3 is TGTGCCAGCATCAGGACAGCCCCGGGAGATACGCAGTATTTT.

CDR3 in amino acids: CASSVTVINYGYTF. DNA of the CDR3: TGCGCCAGCAGCGTCACAGTGATTAACTATGGCTACACCTTC. The V and J genes are TRBV4-1 and TRBJ1-2, with D uncertain. CDR1 is MGHRA, CDR2 YSYEKL, per germline. This CDR3 has 14 residues. V was shortened by 5 bases and J by 1 base, with 11 bases between the two germline ends.

The gene calls are TRBV5-1 and TRBJ2-5; weak D call: TRBD2 (6 bases). The CDR3 spans 16 residues. The V and J ends lost 0 bases and 5 bases respectively, with 17 bases between them. Germline CDR1 is SGHRS and CDR2 is YFSETQ. The CDR3 is CASSLEFGAAGETQYF. The CDR3 nucleotides are TGCGCCAGCAGCTTGGAGTTCGGGGCGGCGGGGGAGACCCAGTACTTC.

The chain employs TRBV29-1 and TRBJ2-5, with 8 bases matching TRBD2. The length of the CDR3 is 13 residues. Germline lookup yields CDR1 SQVTM and CDR2 ANQGSEA. The V segment lost 6 bases and the J segment 4 bases; nucleotides outside the gene matches: 7. The CDR3 is CSVLSGSGETQYF. The CDR3 DNA reads TGCAGCGTCCTGAGCGGGAGTGGAGAGACCCAGTACTTC.

The chain employs TRBV7-2 and TRBJ2-3; no reliable D call. This CDR3 is built from 13 residues. Trimming cost V 5 bases and J 2 bases, with 8 bases left between them. The germline V gene encodes CDR1 SGHTA and CDR2 FQGNSA. The CDR3 sequence: CASSTSPTDTQYF. In DNA form, the CDR3 reads TGTGCCAGCAGCACTTCTCCCACAGATACGCAGTATTTT.

The rearrangement uses TRBV27 and TRBJ2-1; no reliable D call. Germline assignment: CDR1 MNHEY and CDR2 SMNVEV (reference sequence). V lost 1 base and J 1 base, leaving 8 bases between the germline ends. The CDR3 has 15 residues. For the CDR3, the DNA is TGTGCCAGCAGTTTATGGCAGGCTTCCTACAATGAGCAGTTCTTC. It encodes CASSLWQASYNEQFF.

The chain employs TRBV7-9 and TRBJ1-1, with D maybe TRBD1 (5 bases). V dropped 3 bases and J dropped 1 base, with 12 bases sitting between them. Germline V gene sequence: CDR1 SEHNR, CDR2 FQNEAQ (reference sequence). The CDR3 covers 15 residues. The CDR3 DNA sequence: TGTGCCAGCAGCTTGTGGGGCGGTGGGAACACTGAAGCTTTCTTT. This encodes CASSLWGGGNTEAFF.

V is TRBV5-5 and J is TRBJ1-1, with 9 nucleotides matching TRBD1. CDR3 length equals 17 residues. V shed 1 base, J shed 4 bases, and the junction held 11 bases outside the gene matches. The germline gives CDR1 SGHKS, CDR2 YYEKEE (reference sequence). The CDR3 sequence: CASSLSGHRGLSTEAFF. CDR3 bases: TGTGCCAGCAGCTTGTCTGGGCACAGGGGGCTGAGCACTGAAGCTTTCTTT.

The chain is built from TRBV7-3 and TRBJ2-7, with 7 positions matching TRBD2. Per the germline V gene, CDR1 is SGHTA and CDR2 is FQGTGA. V lost 6 bases to trimming and J lost 0 bases; unmatched junction nucleotides: 11. The CDR3 is made up of 16 amino acids. Here the CDR3 reads CASSLSLAANSYEQYF. The CDR3 coding sequence is TGTGCCAGCAGTCTTTCCCTAGCGGCAAACTCCTACGAGCAGTACTTC. The full variable domain, in which reference TRBV7-3 and TRBJ2-7 provide the parts outside the CDR3, is GAGVSQTPSNKVTEKGKYVELRCDPISGHTALYWYRQSLGQGPEFLIYFQGTGAADDSGLPNDRFFAVRPEGSVSTLKIQRTERGDSAVYLCASSLSLAANSYEQYFGPGTRLTVT.

This clone was detected ten times or more. This chain uses TRBV3-1 (or the pseudogene TRBV3-2) with TRBJ1-1; possibly TRBD1 for D (5 bases). This CDR3 has 15 amino acids. Trimming removed 3 bases from V and 4 bases from J, with 15 bases in between. Germline V CDR1 and CDR2: LGHDT, YNNKEL (reference sequence). CDR3 amino acids: CASSQTDRQGTEAFF. The CDR3 coding sequence is TGTGCCAGCAGCCAGACGGACCGGCAGGGCACTGAAGCTTTCTTT.

This clone has at least ten counts. Written as DNA, the CDR3 is TGTGCCAGCAGTGCGGGACTAGCGGGGGTGGCTGATACGCAGTATTTT. It is translated as CASSAGLAGVADTQYF. The chain couples TRBV2 to TRBJ2-3; 14 bases agree with TRBD2. Germline V gene sequence: CDR1 SNHLY, CDR2 FYNNEI. This CDR3 comprises 16 residues. The V segment lost 4 bases and the J segment 6 bases; nucleotides outside the gene matches: 6.

The chain carries TRBV7-2 and TRBJ1-2; tentative D call: TRBD1 (6 bases). This CDR3 is 15 amino acids long. Trimming pared 1 base from V and 2 bases from J, leaving 11 bases between. Germline CDR1 is SGHTA and CDR2 is FQGNSA. CDR3 sequence: CASSLDAGANYGYTF. Written as DNA, the CDR3 is TGTGCCAGCAGCTTAGATGCGGGGGCAAACTATGGCTACACCTTC.

This clone has a handful of counts. V and J are TRBV6-5 and TRBJ2-2, with no clear D. This CDR3 spans 14 amino acids. Trimming stripped 2 bases from V and 0 bases from J, with 4 bases between. Germline lookup yields CDR1 MNHEY and CDR2 SVGAGI. The CDR3 DNA follows: TGTGCCAGCAGTTACACGGCGAACACCGGGGAGCTGTTTTTT. It codes for CASSYTANTGELFF.

The gene calls are TRBV28 and TRBJ1-3, with D possibly matching TRBD1 (5 bases). The CDR3 is 14 amino acids. The ends were cut back, 8 bases at V and 0 bases at J, with 11 bases in the middle. Germline lookup yields CDR1 MDHEN and CDR2 SYDVKM. CDR3 sequence: CASGLGGSGNTIYF. CDR3 bases: TGTGCCAGCGGACTGGGGGGCTCTGGAAACACCATATATTTT.

This clone has a handful of counts. A junction end diverges from the germline sequence, so it may reflect a read error. The J gene is TRBJ1-1, the V gene TRBV6-5, with D possibly being TRBD1 (6 bases). This CDR3 region has 14 residues. CDR1 MNHEY and CDR2 SVGAGI come from the germline V gene. DNA of the CDR3: TGTGCCAGCAGATACTCGGACAGGAACACTGAAGCTTTCTTT. It yields the protein CASRYSDRNTEAFF.

The chain couples TRBV18 to TRBJ2-3; D is possibly TRBD2 (6 bases). Per the germline V gene, CDR1 is KGHSH and CDR2 is LQKENI. The V gene lost 6 bases and the J gene lost 3 bases, with 13 bases spanning the gap. The length of the CDR3 is 14 residues. CDR3 in DNA: TGTGCCAGCTCCCTATCTGGGGGGACAGATACGCAGTATTTT. Translating it yields CASSLSGGTDTQYF.

V is TRBV9 and J is TRBJ2-7, with 11 positions matching TRBD1. CDR3 length: 15 residues. CDR1 and CDR2 (germline): SGDLS, YYNGEE. The V segment lost 4 bases and the J segment 3 bases; nucleotides outside the gene matches: 6. The CDR3 DNA reads as TGTGCCAGCAGCCTCGGGACAGGGGGACTCTACGAGCAGTACTTC. Protein product: CASSLGTGGLYEQYF.

The V gene is TRBV30, the J gene TRBJ1-2; D not resolved. V was trimmed by 4 bases and J by 7 bases, leaving 16 bases between them. There are 13 residues in the CDR3. Germline CDR1 GTSNPN, CDR2 SVGIG (reference sequence). CDR3 region: CAWMGGQSRGYTF. As DNA, the CDR3 is TGTGCCTGGATGGGCGGGCAGTCTCGTGGCTACACCTTC.

V and J are TRBV24-1 and TRBJ2-3; TRBD2 matches at 9 bases. The V and J ends lost 2 bases and 4 bases, in that order; junction bases with no gene match: 6. The CDR3 runs to 16 residues. Germline V gene lookup returns CDR1 KGHDR and CDR2 SFDVKD. The CDR3 spells CATSDWSSGRADTQYF. As DNA, the CDR3 is TGTGCCACCAGTGATTGGAGTAGCGGGAGAGCAGATACGCAGTATTTT.

The V and J genes are TRBV11-2 and TRBJ1-1; TRBD1 matches at 7 bases. CDR1 and CDR2 (germline): SGHAT, FQNNGV. CDR3 length: 15 residues. The trim removed 5 bases at V and 0 bases at J, leaving 6 bases unmatched. CDR3 in DNA: TGTGCCAGCAGCCTAACGACAGGGATGAACACTGAAGCTTTCTTT. It translates to CASSLTTGMNTEAFF.

The gene calls are TRBV7-9 and TRBJ2-1, with TRBD1 identical over 8 bases. This CDR3 has 13 amino acids. V lost 4 bases to trimming and J lost 5 bases; unmatched junction nucleotides: 1. Germline V gene lookup returns CDR1 SEHNR and CDR2 FQNEAQ (reference sequence). CDR3 coding DNA: TGTGCCAGCAGCTCGGGACAGGACAATGAGCAGTTCTTC. Its protein is CASSSGQDNEQFF.

This chain joins TRBV27 and TRBJ2-1; the match to TRBD2 covers 11 bases. Looked up from germline, CDR1 is MNHEY and CDR2 is SMNVEV (reference sequence). CDR3 length equals 17 residues. Trimming took 5 bases from V and 7 from J; bases not matched to a gene: 13. The CDR3 protein is CASSPRYTSGSLNEQFF. The CDR3 bases are TGTGCCAGCAGTCCACGATATACTAGCGGGAGTTTAAATGAGCAGTTCTTC.

The V call is TRBV27, the J call TRBJ2-7, with 7 bases aligning to TRBD2. The CDR3 totals 15 residues. V dropped 0 bases and J dropped 3; count of bases not matched to a gene: 5. Germline assignment: CDR1 MNHEY and CDR2 SMNVEV (reference sequence). This chain's CDR3 is CASSLSAGEIYEQYF. CDR3 bases: TGTGCCAGCAGTTTATCGGCGGGAGAGATCTACGAGCAGTACTTC.

The V gene is TRBV3-1 (or the pseudogene TRBV3-2), the J gene TRBJ2-6, with 7 bases lining up with TRBD2. Per germline, CDR1 LGHDT and CDR2 YNNKEL (reference sequence). The CDR3 consists of 16 residues. With V trimmed by 2 bases and J by 1 base, 2 bases remained unmatched. The CDR3 protein is CASSQMGGSGANVLTF. In nucleotides, the CDR3 is TGTGCCAGCAGCCAAATGGGGGGGTCTGGGGCCAACGTCCTGACTTTC.